These 25 T cell receptor beta chains were all obtained from the same sample, sequenced in a study of blood T cell repertoires in COVID-19. Some clones are missing from TCRdb's copy, which holds only in-frame ones; the method was immunoSEQ multiplex PCR. The table includes some 220,000 clones, approximately 84% detected once. Sequenced sample: peripheral blood. Receptors originate from a man aged 50-59 years with acute or convalescent COVID-19.

The rearrangement uses TRBV5-4 and TRBJ1-4; possibly TRBD1 for D (5 bases). The CDR3 has 16 amino acids. V was clipped by 0 bases and J by 0 bases, with 9 bases between them. Germline lookup yields CDR1 SGHNT and CDR2 YYREEE (reference sequence). The CDR3 DNA sequence: TGTGCCAGCAGCTTGGAAGGGGTTGCAACTAATGAAAAACTGTTTTTT. This sequence encodes CASSLEGVATNEKLFF.

The CDR3 loop reads CAISPIMNTEAFF. The CDR3 DNA reads TGTGCCATCAGTCCTATTATGAACACTGAAGCTTTCTTT. The chain links TRBV10-3 to TRBJ1-1; unclear D gene. The CDR3 extends over 13 amino acids. Germline values: CDR1 ENHRY, CDR2 SYGVKD. V was pared by 5 bases and J by 0 bases, with 7 bases between.

The chain uses TRBV20-1 and TRBJ1-1; D unresolved. This CDR3 is 11 amino acids long. The ends were cut back, 5 bases at V and 1 base at J, with 5 bases in the middle. Germline V gene lookup returns CDR1 DFQATT and CDR2 SNEGSKA (reference sequence). The CDR3 here is CSAYWNTEAFF. The CDR3 nucleotides are TGCAGTGCTTACTGGAACACTGAAGCTTTCTTT.

V gene TRBV18 combines with J gene TRBJ2-2; D may be TRBD2 (5 bases). V was shortened by 0 bases and J by 4 bases, with 9 bases between the two germline ends. Looked up from germline, CDR1 is KGHSH and CDR2 is LQKENI. This CDR3 is built from 15 residues. The CDR3 region has the DNA TGTGCCAGCTCACCACCAAGCGGCGGCACCGGGGAGCTGTTTTTT. Amino acids: CASSPPSGGTGELFF.

The chain couples TRBV9 to TRBJ2-5, with TRBD2 identical over 13 bases. CDR1 and CDR2 (germline): SGDLS, YYNGEE. CDR3 size: 16 residues. The J segment lost 4 bases and the V segment lost 3 bases, leaving 6 bases of the junction unmatched. This chain's CDR3 is CASSATSGGAAETQYF. The CDR3 bases are TGTGCCAGCAGCGCCACTAGCGGGGGGGCAGCAGAGACCCAGTACTTC. The full variable domain, in which reference TRBV9 and TRBJ2-5 provide the parts outside the CDR3, is DSGVTQTPKHLITATGQRVTLRCSPRSGDLSVYWYQQSLDQGLQFLIQYYNGEERAKGNILERFSAQQFPDLHSELNLSSLELGDSALYFCASSATSGGAAETQYFGPGTRLLVL.

The chain employs TRBV19 and TRBJ1-3; D might be TRBD1 (6 bases). The CDR3 has 17 residues. CDR1 is LNHDA, CDR2 SQIVND, per germline (reference sequence). V was trimmed by 6 bases and J by 0 bases, leaving 18 bases between them. The CDR3 protein is CASRIYSGERSGNTIYF. The CDR3 coding sequence is TGTGCCAGTAGAATCTACTCAGGGGAACGCTCTGGAAACACCATATATTTT.

The chain joins TRBV10-3 to TRBJ2-3; 8 bases are shared with TRBD1. V gave up 5 bases and J gave up 3 bases; unmatched junction bases: 4. The CDR3 loop spans 14 amino acids. Germline CDR1 ENHRY, CDR2 SYGVKD. CDR3 sequence (DNA): TGTGCCATCAGTCGACAGGGGTTGACAGATACGCAGTATTTT. Residues: CAISRQGLTDTQYF.

This chain links TRBV20-1 with TRBJ2-7, with 7 bases lining up with TRBD2. After removal of 3 bases from V and 1 base from J, the junction contained 12 bases not matched to a gene. This CDR3 has 16 amino acids. CDR1 DFQATT and CDR2 SNEGSKA come from the germline V gene (reference sequence). CDR3 nucleotides: TGCAGTGCTAGTGGGACTGGCGGGAGTGCATCCTACGAGCAGTACTTC. It codes for CSASGTGGSASYEQYF.

In its sample, this clone was seen a few times. Distinct nucleotide sequences in the sample also encode this CDR3. The rearrangement links TRBV28 to TRBJ1-2; 7 bases are a match to TRBD1. With 6 bases clipped from V and 4 bases from J, the junction kept 2 bases outside the gene matches. The CDR3 loop spans 12 amino acids. Germline V CDR1 and CDR2: MDHEN, SYDVKM. CDR3 bases: TGTGCCAGCAGGACAGGGTCCTATGGCTACACCTTC. Translated: CASRTGSYGYTF.

This clone showed up just a few times. The V and J genes are TRBV6-4 and TRBJ1-6; D not resolved. In germline, CDR1 is MRHNA, CDR2 SNTAGT. This CDR3 spans 16 amino acids. Trimming removed 6 bases from V and 11 bases from J, with 23 bases in between. CDR3 sequence (DNA): TGTGCCAGCAGGACAAGAGCAGGAGGGTCGGGGACACCCCTCCACTTT. This codes for CASRTRAGGSGTPLHF.

The rearrangement uses TRBV25-1 and TRBJ2-5, with D perhaps TRBD2 (6 bases). Trimming removed 10 bases from V and 7 bases from J, with 16 bases in between. Germline loops: CDR1 MGHDK, CDR2 SYGVNS. CDR3 length: 12 amino acids. CDR3 in amino acids: CAIRDSAGTQYF. In DNA form, the CDR3 reads TGTGCCATTCGGGACTCCGCGGGGACCCAGTACTTC.

The chain recombines TRBV7-8 with TRBJ2-7; 7 bases map to TRBD2. This CDR3 is 15 amino acids long. CDR1 SGHVS and CDR2 FQNEAQ come from the germline V gene. Trimming removed 2 bases from V and 0 bases from J; junction bases left unmatched: 4. CDR3 DNA: TGTGCCAGCAGCTTAACAGCGGGAAACTCCTACGAGCAGTACTTC. This sequence encodes CASSLTAGNSYEQYF.

V is TRBV9 and J is TRBJ2-5; 8 bases fit TRBD1. After removal of 2 bases from V and 3 bases from J, the junction contained 6 bases not matched to a gene. From germline, CDR1 is SGDLS and CDR2 YYNGEE. CDR3 size: 15 residues. CDR3 sequence (DNA): TGTGCCAGCAGCGTGGCGACAGGGGTAAAAGAGACCCAGTACTTC. Translated: CASSVATGVKETQYF.

The rearrangement joins TRBV4-1 to TRBJ2-1, with TRBD2 matching over 8 bases. Trimming cost V 2 bases and J 6 bases; bases outside gene matches: 6. Germline V gene data show CDR1 as MGHRA and CDR2 as YSYEKL. The CDR3 has 15 residues. The CDR3 coding sequence is TGCGCCAGCAGCCAACCCGGGACTAGTGTCAATGAGCAGTTCTTC. Residues: CASSQPGTSVNEQFF.

This rearrangement joins TRBV27 to TRBJ2-2; maybe TRBD1 (6 bases). With 6 bases removed from V and 5 bases from J, the gap between germline ends came to 22 bases. The CDR3 runs to 17 residues. CDR1 and CDR2 (germline): MNHEY, SMNVEV (reference sequence). The CDR3 DNA is TGTGCCAGCAGCCCCCTACAGGGCACTATTGGGACCGGGGAGCTGTTTTTT. Residues: CASSPLQGTIGTGELFF.

The chain carries TRBV19 and TRBJ1-5; D is unresolved. The germline CDR1 and CDR2 sequences are LNHDA and SQIVND (reference sequence). Deletions cut 3 bases from V and 4 bases from J, with 7 bases between. This CDR3 region has 13 residues. In DNA, the CDR3 is TGTGCCAGTAGTATGACATCTAATCAGCCCCAGCATTTT. Translating it yields CASSMTSNQPQHF.

The chain links TRBV6-5 to TRBJ1-4, with D possibly matching TRBD1 (6 bases). The CDR3 has 15 amino acids. V lost 0 bases and J 4 bases, leaving 9 bases between the germline ends. Germline V gene sequence: CDR1 MNHEY, CDR2 SVGAGI. The CDR3 region is CASSYSTGYNEKLFF. The CDR3 DNA is TGTGCCAGCAGTTACTCGACAGGCTATAATGAAAAACTGTTTTTT.

This chain connects TRBV7-9 to TRBJ1-2; the match to TRBD1 covers 9 bases. V trimming: 8 bases; J trimming: 8 bases; junction bases outside the gene matches: 18. CDR1 is SEHNR, CDR2 FQNEAQ, per germline (reference sequence). There are 16 residues in the CDR3. Here the CDR3 reads CASQLGLDRGLGGYTF. The CDR3, as DNA: TGTGCCAGCCAGTTAGGGCTGGACAGGGGATTGGGAGGCTACACCTTC.

This chain joins TRBV7-9 and TRBJ2-2, with TRBD1 matching 7 bases. In germline, CDR1 is SEHNR, CDR2 FQNEAQ (reference sequence). The CDR3 runs 16 residues. J lost 1 base, V lost 4 bases, and 6 bases had no gene match. CDR3 sequence (DNA): TGTGCCAGCAGCTCGGGACAGCTTATGAACACCGGGGAGCTGTTTTTT. Its translation is CASSSGQLMNTGELFF.

The chain employs TRBV5-1 and TRBJ2-1, with 8 bases aligning to TRBD2. The V gene's germline CDR1 is SGHRS and CDR2 YFSETQ. V trimming: 1 base; J trimming: 6 bases; junction bases outside the gene matches: 3. The length of the CDR3 is 14 residues. In DNA form, the CDR3 reads TGCGCCAGCAGCTTGTCGGGAGGGGTCAATGAGCAGTTCTTC. Residues: CASSLSGGVNEQFF.

V usage is TRBV30 and J usage is TRBJ2-1; 8 nucleotides agree with TRBD2. The germline CDR1 and CDR2 sequences are GTSNPN and SVGIG (reference sequence). J was trimmed by 3 bases and V by 2 bases; bases with no gene match: 3. The CDR3 is 14 amino acids. Here the CDR3 reads CAWSRGGLYNEQFF. CDR3 DNA: TGTGCCTGGAGTCGGGGGGGCCTCTACAATGAGCAGTTCTTC.

The V gene is TRBV10-1, the J gene TRBJ1-1; D unresolved. The CDR3 has 14 amino acids. Trimming shortened V by 4 bases and J by 0 bases, and 9 bases separated the two germline ends. Germline V gives CDR1 WNHNN, CDR2 SYGVQD (reference sequence). The CDR3 coding sequence is TGCGCCAGCAGTGCAGGAAACATGAACACTGAAGCTTTCTTT. As protein: CASSAGNMNTEAFF.

This chain connects TRBV24-1 to TRBJ2-3; 12 nucleotides align to TRBD2. Germline lookup yields CDR1 KGHDR and CDR2 SFDVKD. The junction had 6 bases not matched to a gene; V was cut back by 3 bases and J by 0 bases. This CDR3 comprises 18 residues. Written as DNA, the CDR3 is TGTGCCACCAGTGATCTGACTAGCGGGAGTGCTAGCACAGATACGCAGTATTTT. Encoded protein: CATSDLTSGSASTDTQYF.

This rearrangement joins TRBV28 to TRBJ2-2; TRBD2 matches at 10 bases. Trimming took 4 bases from V and 4 from J; bases not matched to a gene: 6. Germline CDR1 reads MDHEN; CDR2 reads SYDVKM. CDR3 size: 16 residues. CDR3 sequence: CASSSRLAGVTGELFF. In DNA form, the CDR3 reads TGTGCCAGCAGTTCCCGGCTAGCGGGAGTCACCGGGGAGCTGTTTTTT.

CDR3: CASSLRTVSSYNEQFF. The CDR3 coding sequence is TGTGCCAGCAGCCTGCGGACAGTAAGCTCCTACAATGAGCAGTTCTTC. The chain is built from TRBV7-9 and TRBJ2-1; TRBD1 is a possible D gene (6 bases). CDR1 and CDR2 (germline): SEHNR, FQNEAQ (reference sequence). V lost 5 bases and J 0 bases, leaving 14 bases between the germline ends. This CDR3 is built from 16 residues. Using reference TRBV7-9 and TRBJ2-1 for the parts outside the CDR3, the full variable domain is DTGVSQNPRHKITKRGQNVTFRCDPISEHNRLYWYRQTLGQGPEFLTYFQNEAQLEKSRLLSDRFSAERPKGSFSTLEIQRTEQGDSAMYLCASSLRTVSSYNEQFFGPGTRLTVL.